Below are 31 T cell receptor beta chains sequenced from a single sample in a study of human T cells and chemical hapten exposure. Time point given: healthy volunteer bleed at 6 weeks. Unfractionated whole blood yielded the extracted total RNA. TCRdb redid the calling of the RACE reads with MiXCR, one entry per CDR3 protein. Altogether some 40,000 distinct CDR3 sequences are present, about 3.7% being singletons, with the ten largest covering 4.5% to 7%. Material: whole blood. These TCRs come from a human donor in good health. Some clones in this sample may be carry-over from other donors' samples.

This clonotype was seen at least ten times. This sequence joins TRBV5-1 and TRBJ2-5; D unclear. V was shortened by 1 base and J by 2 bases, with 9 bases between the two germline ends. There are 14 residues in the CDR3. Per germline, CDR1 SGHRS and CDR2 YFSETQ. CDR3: CASSLPGPQETQYF. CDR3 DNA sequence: TGCGCCAGCAGCTTGCCCGGGCCTCAAGAGACCCAGTACTTC.

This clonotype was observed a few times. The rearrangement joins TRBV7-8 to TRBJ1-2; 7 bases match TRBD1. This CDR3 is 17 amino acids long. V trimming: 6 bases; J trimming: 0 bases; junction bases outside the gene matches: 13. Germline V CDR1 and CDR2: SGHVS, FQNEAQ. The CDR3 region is CASSPRREGASNYGYTF. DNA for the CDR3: TGTGCCAGCAGTCCCCGGCGAGAGGGGGCTTCTAACTATGGCTACACCTTC.

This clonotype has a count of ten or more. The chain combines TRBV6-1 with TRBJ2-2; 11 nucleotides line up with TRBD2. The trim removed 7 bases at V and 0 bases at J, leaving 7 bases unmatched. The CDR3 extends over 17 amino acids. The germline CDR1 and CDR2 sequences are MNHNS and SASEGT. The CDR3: CASTRLAGLANTGELFF. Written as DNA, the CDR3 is TGTGCCAGCACCCGACTAGCGGGACTAGCGAACACCGGGGAGCTGTTTTTT.

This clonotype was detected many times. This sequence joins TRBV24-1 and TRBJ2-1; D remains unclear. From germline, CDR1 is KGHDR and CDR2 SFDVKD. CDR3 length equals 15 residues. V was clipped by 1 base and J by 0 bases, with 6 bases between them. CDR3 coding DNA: TGTGCCACCAGTGATTTTGCTAGCTCCTACAATGAGCAGTTCTTC. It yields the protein CATSDFASSYNEQFF.

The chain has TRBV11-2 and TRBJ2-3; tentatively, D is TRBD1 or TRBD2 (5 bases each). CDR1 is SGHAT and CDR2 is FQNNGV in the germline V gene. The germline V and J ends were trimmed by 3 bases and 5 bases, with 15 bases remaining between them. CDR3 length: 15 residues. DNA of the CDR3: TGTGCCAGCAGCTTGCAGTTGGGGGTTAGAGATACGCAGTATTTT. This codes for CASSLQLGVRDTQYF.

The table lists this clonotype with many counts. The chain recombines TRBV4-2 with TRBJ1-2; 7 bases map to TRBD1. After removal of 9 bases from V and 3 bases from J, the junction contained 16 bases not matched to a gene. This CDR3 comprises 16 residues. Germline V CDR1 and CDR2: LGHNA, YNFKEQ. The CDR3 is CASAGESVTGDYGYTF. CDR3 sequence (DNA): TGTGCCAGTGCGGGAGAGTCCGTAACAGGGGACTATGGCTACACCTTC.

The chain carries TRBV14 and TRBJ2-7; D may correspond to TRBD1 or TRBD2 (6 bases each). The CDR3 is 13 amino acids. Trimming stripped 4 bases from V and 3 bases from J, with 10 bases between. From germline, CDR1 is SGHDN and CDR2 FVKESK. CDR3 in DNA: TGTGCCAGCAGCCCGCGGGACAACTACGAGCAGTACTTC. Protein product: CASSPRDNYEQYF.

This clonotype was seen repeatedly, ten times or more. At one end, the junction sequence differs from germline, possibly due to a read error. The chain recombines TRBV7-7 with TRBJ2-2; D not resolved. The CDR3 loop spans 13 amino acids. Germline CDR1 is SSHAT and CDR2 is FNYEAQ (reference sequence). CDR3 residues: CASSLSNTGELFF. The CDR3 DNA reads TGTGCTAGCAGCTTGTCGAACACCGGGGAGCTGTTTTTT.

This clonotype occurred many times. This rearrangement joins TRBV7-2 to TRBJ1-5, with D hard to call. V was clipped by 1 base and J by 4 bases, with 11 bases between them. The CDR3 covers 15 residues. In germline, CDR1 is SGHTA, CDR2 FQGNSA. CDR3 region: CASSLVPEKNQPQHF. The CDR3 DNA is TGTGCCAGCAGCTTAGTTCCAGAAAAGAATCAGCCCCAGCATTTT.

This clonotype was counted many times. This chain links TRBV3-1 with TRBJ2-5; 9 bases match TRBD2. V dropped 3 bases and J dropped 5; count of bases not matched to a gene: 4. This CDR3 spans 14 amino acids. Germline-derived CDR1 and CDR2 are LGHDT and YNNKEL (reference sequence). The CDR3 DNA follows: TGTGCCAGCAGCCAGCGGACTAGCGTCGAGACCCAGTACTTC. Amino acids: CASSQRTSVETQYF.

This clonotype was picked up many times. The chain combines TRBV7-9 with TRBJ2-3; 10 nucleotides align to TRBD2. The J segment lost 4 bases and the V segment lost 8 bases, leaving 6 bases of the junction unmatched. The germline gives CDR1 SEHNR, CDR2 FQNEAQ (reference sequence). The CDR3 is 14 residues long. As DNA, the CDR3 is TGTGCCAGCCCCCTAGCGGGAGTGCCAGATACGCAGTATTTT. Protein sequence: CASPLAGVPDTQYF.

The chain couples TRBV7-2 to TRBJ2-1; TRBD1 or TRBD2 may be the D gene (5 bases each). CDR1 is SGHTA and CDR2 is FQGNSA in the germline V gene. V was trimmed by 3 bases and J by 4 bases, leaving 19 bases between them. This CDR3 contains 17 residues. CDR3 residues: CASSLGDPPTKYNEQFF. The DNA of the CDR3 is TGTGCCAGCAGCTTGGGGGACCCGCCAACGAAGTACAATGAGCAGTTCTTC.

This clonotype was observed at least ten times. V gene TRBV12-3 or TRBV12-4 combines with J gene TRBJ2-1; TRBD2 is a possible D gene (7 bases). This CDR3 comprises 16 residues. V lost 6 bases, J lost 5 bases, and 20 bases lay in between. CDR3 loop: CASSQGTTKANNEQFF. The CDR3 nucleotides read TGTGCCAGCAGCCAGGGGACTACGAAAGCGAACAATGAGCAGTTCTTC.

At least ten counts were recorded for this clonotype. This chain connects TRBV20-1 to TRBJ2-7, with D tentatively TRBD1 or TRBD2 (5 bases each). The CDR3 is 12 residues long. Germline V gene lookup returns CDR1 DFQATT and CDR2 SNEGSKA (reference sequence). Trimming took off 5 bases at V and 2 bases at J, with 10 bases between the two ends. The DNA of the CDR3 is TGCAGTGCTTACTTGGGACCCTACGAGCAGTACTTC. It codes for CSAYLGPYEQYF.

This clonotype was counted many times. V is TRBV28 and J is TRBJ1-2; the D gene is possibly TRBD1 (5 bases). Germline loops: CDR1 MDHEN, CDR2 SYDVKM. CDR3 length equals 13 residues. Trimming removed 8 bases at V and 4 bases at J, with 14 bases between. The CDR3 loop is CASALTDIYGYTF. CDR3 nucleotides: TGTGCCAGCGCCTTGACAGATATCTATGGCTACACCTTC.

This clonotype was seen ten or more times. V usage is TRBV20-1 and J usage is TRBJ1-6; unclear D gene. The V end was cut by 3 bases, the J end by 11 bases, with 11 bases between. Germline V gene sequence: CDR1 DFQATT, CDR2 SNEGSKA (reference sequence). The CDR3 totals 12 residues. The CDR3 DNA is TGCAGTGCTAGGACCCAGGATCCACCCCTCCACTTT. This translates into CSARTQDPPLHF.

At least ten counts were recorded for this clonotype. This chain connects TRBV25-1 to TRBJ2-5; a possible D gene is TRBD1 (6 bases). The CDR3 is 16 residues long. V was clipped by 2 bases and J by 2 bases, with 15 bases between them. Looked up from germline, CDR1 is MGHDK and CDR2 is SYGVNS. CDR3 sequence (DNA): TGTGCCAGCAGTGAAAGAGGGGGACGGAGTCAAGAGACCCAGTACTTC. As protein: CASSERGGRSQETQYF.

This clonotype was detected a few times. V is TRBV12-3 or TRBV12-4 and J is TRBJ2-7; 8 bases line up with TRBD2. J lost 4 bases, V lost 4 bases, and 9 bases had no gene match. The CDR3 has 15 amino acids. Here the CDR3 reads CASSSSGTSSYEQYF. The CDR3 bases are TGTGCCAGCAGTTCGTCCGGGACTAGTTCATACGAGCAGTACTTC.

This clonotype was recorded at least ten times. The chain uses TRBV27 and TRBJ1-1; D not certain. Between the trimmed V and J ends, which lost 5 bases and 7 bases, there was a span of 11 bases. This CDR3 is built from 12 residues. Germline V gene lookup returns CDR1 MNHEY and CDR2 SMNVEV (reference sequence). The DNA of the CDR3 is TGTGCCAGCAGTACCGGACCCCGTGAAGCTTTCTTT. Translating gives CASSTGPREAFF.

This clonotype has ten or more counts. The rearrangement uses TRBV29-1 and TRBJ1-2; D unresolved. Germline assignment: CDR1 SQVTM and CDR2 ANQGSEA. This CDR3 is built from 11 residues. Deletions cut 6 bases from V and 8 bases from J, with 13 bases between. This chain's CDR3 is CSVTANVGYTF. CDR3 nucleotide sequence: TGCAGCGTGACCGCTAACGTGGGCTACACCTTC.

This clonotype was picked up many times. This chain's CDR3 is CASSSKPPLAGGWGGEQFF. Here the CDR3 DNA reads TGTGCCAGCAGTTCGAAACCCCCACTAGCGGGAGGTTGGGGGGGTGAGCAGTTCTTC. The chain is built from TRBV27 and TRBJ2-1; 12 positions match TRBD2. The CDR3 is 19 residues long. V trimming: 4 bases; J trimming: 9 bases; junction bases outside the gene matches: 19. CDR1 and CDR2 from the germline V gene are MNHEY and SMNVEV (reference sequence).

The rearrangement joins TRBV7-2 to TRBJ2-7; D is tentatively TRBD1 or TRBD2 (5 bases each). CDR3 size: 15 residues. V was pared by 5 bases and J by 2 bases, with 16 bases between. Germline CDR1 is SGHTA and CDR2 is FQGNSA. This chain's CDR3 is CASSSGPGDPYEQYF. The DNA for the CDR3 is TGTGCCAGCAGCAGCGGCCCCGGGGACCCCTACGAGCAGTACTTC.

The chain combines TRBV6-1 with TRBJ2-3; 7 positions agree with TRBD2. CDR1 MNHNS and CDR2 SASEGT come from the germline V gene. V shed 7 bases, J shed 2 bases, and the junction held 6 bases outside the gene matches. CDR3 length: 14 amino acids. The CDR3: CASNRLAATDTQYF. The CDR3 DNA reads TGTGCCAGCAACAGACTAGCCGCCACAGATACGCAGTATTTT.

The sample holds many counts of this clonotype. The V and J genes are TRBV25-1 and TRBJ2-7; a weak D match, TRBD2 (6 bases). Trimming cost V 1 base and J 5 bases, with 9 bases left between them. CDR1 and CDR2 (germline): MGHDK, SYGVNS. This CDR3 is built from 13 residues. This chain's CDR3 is CASSEWRGHEQYF. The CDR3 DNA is TGTGCCAGCAGTGAATGGAGGGGCCACGAGCAGTACTTC.

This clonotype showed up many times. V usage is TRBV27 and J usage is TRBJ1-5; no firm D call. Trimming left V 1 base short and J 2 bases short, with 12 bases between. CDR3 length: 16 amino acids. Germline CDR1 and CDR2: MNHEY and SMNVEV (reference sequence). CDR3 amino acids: CASSLYVGQGNQPQHF. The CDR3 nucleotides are TGTGCCAGCAGTTTATACGTGGGCCAGGGCAATCAGCCCCAGCATTTT.

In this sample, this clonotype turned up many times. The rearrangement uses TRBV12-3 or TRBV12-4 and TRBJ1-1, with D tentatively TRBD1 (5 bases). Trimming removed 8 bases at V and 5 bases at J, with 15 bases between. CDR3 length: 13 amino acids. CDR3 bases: TGTGCCAGCCGAGCCAGGGATGGGACTGAAGCTTTCTTT. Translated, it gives CASRARDGTEAFF.

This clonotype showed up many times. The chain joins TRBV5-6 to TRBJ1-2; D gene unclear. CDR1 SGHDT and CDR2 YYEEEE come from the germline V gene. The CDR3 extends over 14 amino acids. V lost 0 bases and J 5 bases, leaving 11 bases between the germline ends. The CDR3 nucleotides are TGTGCCAGCAGCTTGGGAAGGAATCATTATGGCTACACCTTC. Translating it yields CASSLGRNHYGYTF.

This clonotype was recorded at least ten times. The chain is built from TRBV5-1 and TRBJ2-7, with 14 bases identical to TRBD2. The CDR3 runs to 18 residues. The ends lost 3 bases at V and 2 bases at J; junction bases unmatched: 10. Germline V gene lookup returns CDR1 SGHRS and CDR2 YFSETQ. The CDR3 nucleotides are TGCGCCAGCAGCTGGGGGACTAGCGGGAGTAGCTGGGCCTACGAGCAGTACTTC. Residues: CASSWGTSGSSWAYEQYF.

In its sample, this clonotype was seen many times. The CDR3 region has the DNA TGTGCCAGCAGCATAGGACAGATTCTCGGGCCCCAGCATTTT. It yields the protein CASSIGQILGPQHF. The chain links TRBV12-3 or TRBV12-4 to TRBJ1-5; D perhaps matches TRBD1 (6 bases). The CDR3 totals 14 residues. The germline V and J ends were trimmed by 6 bases and 9 bases, with 18 bases remaining between them.

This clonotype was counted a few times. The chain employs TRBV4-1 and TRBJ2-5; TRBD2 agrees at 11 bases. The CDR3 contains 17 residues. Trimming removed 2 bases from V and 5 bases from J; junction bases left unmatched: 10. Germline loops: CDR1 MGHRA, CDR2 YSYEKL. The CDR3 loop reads CASSQKRPGLAVETQYF. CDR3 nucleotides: TGCGCCAGCAGCCAAAAAAGGCCGGGACTAGCGGTGGAGACCCAGTACTTC.

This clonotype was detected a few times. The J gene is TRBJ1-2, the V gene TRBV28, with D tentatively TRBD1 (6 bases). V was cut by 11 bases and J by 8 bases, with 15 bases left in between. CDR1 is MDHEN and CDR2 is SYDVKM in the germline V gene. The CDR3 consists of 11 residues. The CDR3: CASLGGAGYTF. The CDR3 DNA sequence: TGTGCCTCCTTGGGGGGGGCAGGCTACACCTTC.